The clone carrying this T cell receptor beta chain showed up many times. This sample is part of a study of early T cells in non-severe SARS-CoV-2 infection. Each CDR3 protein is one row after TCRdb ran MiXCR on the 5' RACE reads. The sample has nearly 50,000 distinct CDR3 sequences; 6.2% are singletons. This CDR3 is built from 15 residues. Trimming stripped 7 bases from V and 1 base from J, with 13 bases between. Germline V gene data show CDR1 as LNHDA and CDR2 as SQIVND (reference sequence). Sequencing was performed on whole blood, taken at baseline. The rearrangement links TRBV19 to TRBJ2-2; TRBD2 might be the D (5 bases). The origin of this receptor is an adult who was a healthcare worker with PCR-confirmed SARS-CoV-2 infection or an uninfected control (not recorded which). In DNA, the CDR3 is TGTGCCAGTAATGAACGGGGAGAGAACACCGGGGAGCTGTTTTTT. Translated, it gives CASNERGENTGELFF.